The rows below give T cell receptor beta chains drawn from one sample of a study of T cell repertoires in ileal Crohn's disease. TCRdb's table, derived via immunoSEQ multiplex PCR, lists solely in-frame clones and lacks some. This table has around 6,200 clones, more than 75% appearing once. The sample consisted of ileal tissue. Receptors originate from an adult with Crohn's disease. CDR3s include the opening cysteine and the closing phenylalanine or tryptophan. The order of the fields is D gene, V gene, clone size, J gene, CDR3 DNA, CDR3 protein. A D gene is named only where the DNA matches it firmly. Clone size appears in some rows only: once, few, many, or a class for an expanded clone.

>TRBD2|TRBV11-2|-|TRBJ2-1
TGTGCCAGCAGCTCCTGGACTAGCGTTTACAATGAGCAGTTCTTC
CASSSWTSVYNEQFF
>TRBD2|TRBV10-3|-|TRBJ2-5
TGTGCCATCAGTGACCCTAATTCTAGCGGGGAGGCCCAGTACTTC
CAISDPNSSGEAQYF
>TRBD1|TRBV7-6|few|TRBJ1-1
TGTGCCAGCAGTATAACAGGGGAGAGTGAAGCTTTCTTT
CASSITGESEAFF
>TRBD1|TRBV19|-|TRBJ2-2
TGTGCCAGTACGGGTTGGGACAGGGTAGTGACCGGGGAGCTGTTTTTT
CASTGWDRVVTGELFF
>TRBD1|TRBV7-2|-|TRBJ2-7
TGTGCCAGCAGTACGACAGGGATCCCTAGGGAGCAGTACTTC
CASSTTGIPREQYF
>TRBD1|TRBV10-3|once|TRBJ2-3
TGTGCCGTGGGACAGGGAAGGGGGTTTTTAGCAGATACGCAGTATTTT
CAVGQGRGFLADTQYF
>-|TRBV27|-|TRBJ2-7
TGTGCCAGCACGAGGGCGATAGATCAACTTTACGAGCAGTACTTC
CASTRAIDQLYEQYF
>-|TRBV9|-|TRBJ2-3
TGTGCCAGCAGCCAGGGAGGAGGGACTCCGAGCACAGATACGCAGTATTTT
CASSQGGGTPSTDTQYF
>-|TRBV7-3|-|TRBJ2-2
TGTGCCAGCAGCTTAATGCCGGGAAGGGGGACCGGGGAGCTGTTTTTT
CASSLMPGRGTGELFF
>-|TRBV28|-|TRBJ2-7
TGTGCCAGCAGTTTGGGGGCCTTTCGGGGGCAGTACTTC
CASSLGAFRGQYF
>TRBD2|TRBV28|-|TRBJ2-1
TGTGCCAGCAGTTTATCTAGTAGCGGGAGGGTCCCGGAGCAGTTCTTC
CASSLSSSGRVPEQFF
>TRBD1|TRBV7-6|-|TRBJ1-2
TGTGCCAGCAGCTTAGGGACAGGGAATGGCTACACCTTC
CASSLGTGNGYTF
>TRBD2|TRBV7-2|-|TRBJ2-7
TGTGCCAGCAGCCCGGGTGGTGGAGCGGGAGTTTACGAGCAGTACTTC
CASSPGGGAGVYEQYF
>TRBD1|TRBV6-1|-|TRBJ2-7
TGTGCCAGCAGTTTACAGGGGATTGAGTACGAGCAGTACTTC
CASSLQGIEYEQYF
>TRBD2|TRBV5-4|-|TRBJ2-3
TGTGCCAGCAGCTTGTTAGCGGGGGCCGGCACAGATACGCAGTATTTT
CASSLLAGAGTDTQYF
>-|TRBV7-2|-|TRBJ1-6
TGTGCCAGCAGCTCCGGGTTACGTTCACCCCTCCACTTT
CASSSGLRSPLHF
>-|TRBV19|few|TRBJ2-7
TGTGCCAGTAAAGTCCGCGCGGGGTTCTACGAGCAGTACTTC
CASKVRAGFYEQYF
>TRBD1|TRBV28|-|TRBJ2-7
TGTGCCAGCACAGCCGGGACAGGGGGTTCCTACGAGCAGTACTTC
CASTAGTGGSYEQYF
>TRBD1|TRBV10-1|-|TRBJ2-7
TGCGCCAGCAGGGTACACAGGGGATATCCTCCGGGCGAGCAGTACTTC
CASRVHRGYPPGEQYF
>TRBD1|TRBV7-3|-|TRBJ2-1
TGTGCCAGCAGTCCAGGGGGCTCCTACAATGAGCAGTTCTTC
CASSPGGSYNEQFF
>TRBD2|TRBV5-1|-|TRBJ2-1
TGCGCCAGCAGCTTGGGGTACCTAGCGGGTTACAATGAGCAGTTCTTC
CASSLGYLAGYNEQFF
>-|TRBV5-8|few|TRBJ1-4
TGTGCCAGCAGCCCCTTGGGACTTTCAACTAATGAAAAACTGTTTTTT
CASSPLGLSTNEKLFF
>TRBD2|TRBV25-1|-|TRBJ2-7
TGTGCCAGCAGTGTAGCGGGAGGTGACGAGCAGTACTTC
CASSVAGGDEQYF
>-|TRBV9|-|TRBJ2-3
TGTGCCAGCAGCGTAACGGAGCGTGGAGATACGCAGTATTTT
CASSVTERGDTQYF
>TRBD2|TRBV28|-|TRBJ2-1
TGTGCCAGCAGTTTAGCTAGCGGGAGCTCCTACAATGAGCAGTTCTTC
CASSLASGSSYNEQFF
>TRBD1|TRBV6-5|-|TRBJ2-5
TGTGCCAGCAGTTACCTGGGGACAGAAGAGACCCAGTACTTC
CASSYLGTEETQYF
>-|TRBV12-5|-|TRBJ1-5
TGTGCTAGTGGTTTAGGGCAGGGAATTCAGCCCCAGCATTTT
CASGLGQGIQPQHF
>TRBD1|TRBV6-1|-|TRBJ1-2
TGTGCCAGCAACAGGGGGGGGACAGGGAAAGGCTACACCTTC
CASNRGGTGKGYTF
>-|TRBV5-4|-|TRBJ2-5
TGTGCCAGCAGCTTAGCTAGCGAAGAGACCCAGTACTTC
CASSLASEETQYF
>TRBD1|TRBV28|-|TRBJ2-7
TGTGCCAGCAGTGACAGGGGGCCTACCTACGAGCAGTACTTC
CASSDRGPTYEQYF
>TRBD1|TRBV29-1|few|TRBJ2-1
TGCAGCGTAGCAACAGGGGGCCATGAGCAGTTCTTC
CSVATGGHEQFF